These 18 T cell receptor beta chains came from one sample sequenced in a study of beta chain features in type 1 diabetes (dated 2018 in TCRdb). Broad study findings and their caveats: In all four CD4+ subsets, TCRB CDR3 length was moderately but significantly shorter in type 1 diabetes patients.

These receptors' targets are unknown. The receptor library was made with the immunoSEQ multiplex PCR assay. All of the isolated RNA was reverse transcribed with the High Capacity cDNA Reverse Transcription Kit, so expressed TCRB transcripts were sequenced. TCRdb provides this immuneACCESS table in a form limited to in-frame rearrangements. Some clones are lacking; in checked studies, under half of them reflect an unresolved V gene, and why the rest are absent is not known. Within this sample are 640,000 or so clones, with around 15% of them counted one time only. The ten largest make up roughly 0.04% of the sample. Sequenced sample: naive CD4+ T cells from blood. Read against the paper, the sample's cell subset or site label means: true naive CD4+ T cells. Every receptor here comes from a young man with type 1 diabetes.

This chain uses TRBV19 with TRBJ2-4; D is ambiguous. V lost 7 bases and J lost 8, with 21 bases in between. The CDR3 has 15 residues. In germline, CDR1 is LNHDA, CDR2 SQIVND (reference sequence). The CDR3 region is CASNMGRTHGDIQYF. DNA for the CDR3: TGTGCCAGTAATATGGGTAGGACCCATGGGGACATTCAGTACTTC. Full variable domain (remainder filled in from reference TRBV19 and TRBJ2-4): DGGITQSPKYLFRKEGQNVTLSCEQNLNHDAMYWYRQDPGQGLRLIYYSQIVNDFQKGDIAEGYSVSREKKESFPLTVTSAQKNPTAFYLCASNMGRTHGDIQYFGAGTRLSVL.

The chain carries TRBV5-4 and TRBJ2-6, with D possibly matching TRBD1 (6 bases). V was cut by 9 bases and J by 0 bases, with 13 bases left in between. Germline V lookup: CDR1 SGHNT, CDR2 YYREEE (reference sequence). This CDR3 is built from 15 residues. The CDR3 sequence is CAIGGQSSGANVLTF. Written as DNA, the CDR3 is TGTGCCATCGGCGGACAGAGCTCTGGGGCCAACGTCCTGACTTTC.

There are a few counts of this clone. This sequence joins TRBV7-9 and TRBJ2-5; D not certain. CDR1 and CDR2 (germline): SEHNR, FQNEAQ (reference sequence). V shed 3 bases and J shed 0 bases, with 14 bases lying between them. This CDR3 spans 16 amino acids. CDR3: CASSFSFSSYQETQYF. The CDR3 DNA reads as TGTGCCAGCAGCTTCTCCTTCTCCAGTTACCAAGAGACCCAGTACTTC.

The CDR3 DNA reads TGTGCCAGCAGGGAGGTGGGATCAGGGACCGGGGAGCTGTTTTTT. It encodes CASREVGSGTGELFF. The chain links TRBV25-1 to TRBJ2-2; either TRBD1 or TRBD2 may fit D (5 bases each). CDR1 MGHDK and CDR2 SYGVNS come from the germline V gene. Trimming cost V 6 bases and J 5 bases, with 16 bases left between them. The CDR3 has 15 amino acids.

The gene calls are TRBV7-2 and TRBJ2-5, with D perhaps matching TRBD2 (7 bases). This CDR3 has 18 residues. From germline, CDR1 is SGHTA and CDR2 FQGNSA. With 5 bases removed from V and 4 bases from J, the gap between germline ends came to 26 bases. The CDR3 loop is CASSRGGHSGTIGETQYF. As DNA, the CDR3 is TGTGCCAGCAGCAGGGGGGGTCACTCCGGGACTATCGGAGAGACCCAGTACTTC.

The CDR3 sequence is CASSLDRQNPREQYF. CDR3 in DNA: TGTGCCAGCAGCTTAGACAGGCAAAACCCAAGAGAGCAGTACTTC. The V gene is TRBV7-2, the J gene TRBJ2-7, with D possibly being TRBD1 (5 bases). CDR3 size: 15 residues. Germline V gene lookup returns CDR1 SGHTA and CDR2 FQGNSA. V was pared by 1 base and J by 7 bases, with 17 bases between.

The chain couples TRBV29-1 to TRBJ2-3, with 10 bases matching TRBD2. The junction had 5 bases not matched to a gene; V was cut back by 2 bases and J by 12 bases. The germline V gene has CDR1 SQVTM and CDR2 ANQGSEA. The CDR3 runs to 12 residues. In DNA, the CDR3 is TGCAGCGTTGAACTAGCGGGAGTGGTACAGTATTTT. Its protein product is CSVELAGVVQYF.

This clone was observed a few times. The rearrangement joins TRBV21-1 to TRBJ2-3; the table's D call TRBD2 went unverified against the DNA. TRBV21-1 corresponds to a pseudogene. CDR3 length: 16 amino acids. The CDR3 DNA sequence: TGTGCCAGCTCTCCGGGAGGGAGACAGGAGGCAGATACGCAGTATTTT. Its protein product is CASSPGGRQEADTQYF.

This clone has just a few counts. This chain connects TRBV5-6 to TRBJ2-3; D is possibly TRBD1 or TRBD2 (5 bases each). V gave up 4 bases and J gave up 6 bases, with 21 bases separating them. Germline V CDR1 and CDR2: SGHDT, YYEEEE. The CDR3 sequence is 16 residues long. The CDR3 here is CASSHMDGTLGDTQYF. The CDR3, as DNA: TGTGCCAGCAGCCATATGGACGGGACCCTGGGGGATACGCAGTATTTT.

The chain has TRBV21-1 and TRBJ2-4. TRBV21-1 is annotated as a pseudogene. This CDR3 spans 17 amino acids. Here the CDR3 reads CASSKGDEHVAKNIQYF. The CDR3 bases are TGTGCCAGCAGCAAGGGGGACGAACATGTAGCCAAAAACATTCAGTACTTC.

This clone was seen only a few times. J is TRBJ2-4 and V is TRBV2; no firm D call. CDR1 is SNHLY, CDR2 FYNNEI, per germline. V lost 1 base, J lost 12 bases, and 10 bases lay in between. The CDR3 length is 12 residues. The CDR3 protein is CASSEVWGTQYF. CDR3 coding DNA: TGTGCCAGCAGTGAAGTCTGGGGTACTCAGTACTTC.

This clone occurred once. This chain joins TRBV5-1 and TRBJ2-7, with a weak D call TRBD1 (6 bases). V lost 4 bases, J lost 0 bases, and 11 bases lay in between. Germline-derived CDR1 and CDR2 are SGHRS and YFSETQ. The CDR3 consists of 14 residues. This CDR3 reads CASSTDSNSYEQYF. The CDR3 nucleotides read TGCGCCAGCAGCACGGACAGCAACTCCTACGAGCAGTACTTC.

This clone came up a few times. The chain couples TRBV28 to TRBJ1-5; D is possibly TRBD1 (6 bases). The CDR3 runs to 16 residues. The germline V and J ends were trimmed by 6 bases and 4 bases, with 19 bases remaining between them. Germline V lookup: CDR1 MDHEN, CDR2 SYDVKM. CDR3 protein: CASSRLGGSENQPQHF. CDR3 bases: TGTGCCAGCAGCCGCCTTGGGGGCTCGGAAAATCAGCCCCAGCATTTT.

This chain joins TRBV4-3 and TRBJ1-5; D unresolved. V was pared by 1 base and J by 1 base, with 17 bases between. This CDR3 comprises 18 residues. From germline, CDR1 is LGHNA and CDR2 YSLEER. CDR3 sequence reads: CASSQGWRGQTSNQPQHF. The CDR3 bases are TGCGCCAGCAGCCAAGGATGGCGTGGGCAGACAAGCAATCAGCCCCAGCATTTT.

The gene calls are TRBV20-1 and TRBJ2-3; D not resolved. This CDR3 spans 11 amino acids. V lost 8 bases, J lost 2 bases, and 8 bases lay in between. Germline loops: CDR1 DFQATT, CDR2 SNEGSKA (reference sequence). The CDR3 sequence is CSWGITDTQYF. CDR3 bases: TGCAGTTGGGGAATCACAGATACGCAGTATTTT.

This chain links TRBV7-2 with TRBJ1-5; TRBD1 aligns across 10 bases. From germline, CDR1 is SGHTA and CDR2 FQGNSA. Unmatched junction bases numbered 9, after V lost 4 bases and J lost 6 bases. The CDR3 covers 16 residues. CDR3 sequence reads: CASSYVTGGVGQPQHF. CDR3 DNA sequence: TGTGCCAGCAGCTACGTGACAGGGGGCGTCGGTCAGCCCCAGCATTTT. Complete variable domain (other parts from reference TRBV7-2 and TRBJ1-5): GAGVSQSPSNKVTEKGKDVELRCDPISGHTALYWYRQSLGQGLEFLIYFQGNSAPDKSGLPSDRFSAERTGGSVSTLTIQRTQQEDSAVYLCASSYVTGGVGQPQHFGDGTRLSIL.

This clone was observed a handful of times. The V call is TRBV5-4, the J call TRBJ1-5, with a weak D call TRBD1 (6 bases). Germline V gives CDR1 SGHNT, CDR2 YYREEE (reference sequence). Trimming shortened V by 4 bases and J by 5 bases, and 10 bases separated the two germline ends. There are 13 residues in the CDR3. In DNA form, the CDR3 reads TGTGCCAGCAGCCGAGGGGGGGATCAGCCCCAGCATTTT. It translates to CASSRGGDQPQHF.

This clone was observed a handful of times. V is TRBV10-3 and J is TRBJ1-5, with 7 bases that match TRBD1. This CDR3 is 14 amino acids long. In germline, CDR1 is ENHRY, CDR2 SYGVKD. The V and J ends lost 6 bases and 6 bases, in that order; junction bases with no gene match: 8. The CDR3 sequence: CAISGEGASQPQHF. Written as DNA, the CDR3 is TGTGCCATCAGCGGGGAGGGGGCGAGTCAGCCCCAGCATTTT.